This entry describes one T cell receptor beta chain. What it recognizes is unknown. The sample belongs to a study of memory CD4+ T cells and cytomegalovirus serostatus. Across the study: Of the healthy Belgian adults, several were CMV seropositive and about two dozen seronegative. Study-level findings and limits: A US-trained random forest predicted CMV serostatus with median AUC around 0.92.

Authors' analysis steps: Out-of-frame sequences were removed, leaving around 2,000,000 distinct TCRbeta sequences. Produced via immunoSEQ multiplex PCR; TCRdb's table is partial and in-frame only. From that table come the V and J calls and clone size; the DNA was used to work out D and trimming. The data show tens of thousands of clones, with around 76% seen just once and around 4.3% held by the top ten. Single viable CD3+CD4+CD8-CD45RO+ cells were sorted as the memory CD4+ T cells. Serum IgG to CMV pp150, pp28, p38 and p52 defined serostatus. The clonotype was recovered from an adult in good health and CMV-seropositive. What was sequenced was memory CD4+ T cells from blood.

DNA of the CDR3: TGTGCCAGCAGCTTAGCTAGCGGGGGTTGGGATGAGCAGTTCTTC. Residues: CASSLASGGWDEQFF. The chain joins TRBV11-2 to TRBJ2-1, with 10 nucleotides matching TRBD2. V gave up 1 base and J gave up 8 bases; unmatched junction bases: 5. Looked up from germline, CDR1 is SGHAT and CDR2 is FQNNGV. This CDR3 region has 15 residues.